These T cell receptor beta chains were read from a single sample in a study of blood T cell repertoires in COVID-19. Generated by immunoSEQ multiplex PCR, the TCRdb table keeps only in-frame clones and is missing some. This sample has under 55,000 clones, with 80% to 90% found just once. The sample taken for sequencing was peripheral blood. Receptors were obtained from a woman of 80 years or more with COVID-19, enrolled during active disease. CDR3s leave out the opening cysteine and the closing phenylalanine or tryptophan. Part of the rows lack a size; the others show once, few, many or a class for expanded clones.

CDR3 length	V gene	J gene	clone size	CDR3 protein
14	TRBV28	TRBJ1-6	NA	ASSFYWGVGNSPLH
12	TRBV25-1	TRBJ2-7	NA	ASSEWTGGAEQY
12	TRBV10-3	TRBJ1-1	NA	AIRGGGANTEAF
12	TRBV28	TRBJ1-5	NA	ASTPGGSLRPQH
12	TRBV7-2	TRBJ2-4	NA	ASSLNGGKNIQY
12	TRBV30	TRBJ1-1	NA	AWRRGLGNTEAF
11	TRBV29-1	TRBJ1-3	NA	SAADRTGNTIY
12	TRBV5-4	TRBJ2-7	NA	ASSQSPRGYEQY
14	TRBV2	TRBJ1-1	NA	ASMGREGARNTEAF
10	TRBV11-2	TRBJ2-3	NA	ASSSQGLREY
13	TRBV5-6	TRBJ1-4	NA	ASSPQQGGGEKLF
11	TRBV6-5	TRBJ2-7	large	ASSYAQGWEQY
14	TRBV6-1	TRBJ2-3	NA	ASSEALAFSTDTQY
14	TRBV6-1	TRBJ2-3	NA	ASSEGTGTSTDTQY
13	TRBV11-3	TRBJ2-2	NA	ASSSGSGNTGELF
10	TRBV5-1	TRBJ1-2	once	ASSLESHGYT
12	TRBV7-2	TRBJ1-4	once	ASSSHGQNEKLF
12	TRBV3-1/TRBV3-2	TRBJ1-5	few	ASSQGGGNQPQH
14	TRBV18	TRBJ2-1	NA	ASSPGKGVTYNEQF
15	TRBV28	TRBJ1-5	NA	ASSFWDSSVSNQPQH
10	TRBV7-2	TRBJ2-1	NA	ASSSVSDEQF
13	TRBV19	TRBJ2-2	NA	ASSIDRGATGELF
16	TRBV4-1	TRBJ1-5	NA	ASSHIDRRLIRNQPQH
15	TRBV6-1	TRBJ2-3	NA	ASSASRTSGVTDTQY
11	TRBV5-4	TRBJ2-5	once	ASSRTDQETQY
10	TRBV6-5	TRBJ2-1	NA	ASDASSVEQF
14	TRBV7-9	TRBJ2-1	NA	ASSLGDGGLYNEQF
11	TRBV6-5	TRBJ1-1	NA	ASSQTVHTEAF
11	TRBV5-1	TRBJ1-1	NA	ASSLGGGTEAF
13	TRBV6-5	TRBJ1-1	NA	ASRLARQGPLGAF
13	TRBV9	TRBJ2-1	NA	ASSPTGTMNNEQF
8	TRBV9	TRBJ2-7	NA	AGGGVEQY
9	TRBV3-1/TRBV3-2	TRBJ2-7	once	ASSYFYEQY